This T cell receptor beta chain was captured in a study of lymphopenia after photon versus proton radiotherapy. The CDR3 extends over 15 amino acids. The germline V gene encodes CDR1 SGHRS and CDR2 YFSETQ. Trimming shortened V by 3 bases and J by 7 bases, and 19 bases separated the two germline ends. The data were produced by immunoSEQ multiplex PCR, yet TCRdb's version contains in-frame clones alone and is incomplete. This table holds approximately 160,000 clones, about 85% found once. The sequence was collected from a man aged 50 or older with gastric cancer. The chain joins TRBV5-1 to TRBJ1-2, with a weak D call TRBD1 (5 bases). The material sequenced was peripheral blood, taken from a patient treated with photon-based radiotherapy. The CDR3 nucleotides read TGCGCCAGCAGCTCGCTCTTGTCCCTCGGGGGTGGCTACACCTTC. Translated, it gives CASSSLLSLGGGYTF.